This entry lists 24 T cell receptor beta chains sequenced from one sample in a study of beta chain features in type 1 diabetes. Study-level findings and limits: In every one of the four CD4+ subsets, TCRB CDR3s were moderately but significantly shorter in Type 1 diabetes patients.

For these receptors, no antigen is known. Of the isolated RNA, all was reverse transcribed, and so the sequenced material was expressed TCRB transcripts. The repertoire was sequenced with immunoSEQ multiplex PCR; TCRdb's copy has only in-frame clones and lacks some. The sample carries about 700,000 clones, roughly 12% recorded once. Sequences were obtained from naive CD4+ T cells from blood. The receptors were sampled from a man aged 18 to 29 with type 1 diabetes.

This clone was observed a handful of times. V usage is TRBV30 and J usage is TRBJ1-4, with 9 nucleotides matching TRBD1. Germline lookup yields CDR1 GTSNPN and CDR2 SVGIG (reference sequence). With 3 bases clipped from V and 11 bases from J, the junction kept 7 bases outside the gene matches. The CDR3 is made up of 13 amino acids. The CDR3 DNA reads as TGTGCCTGGAGGGGGACAGGGAGAGAGAAACTGTTTTTT. Translation gives CAWRGTGREKLFF.

The chain carries TRBV7-9 and TRBJ1-1; no reliable D call. CDR3 length: 12 amino acids. The V end lost 5 bases, the J end lost 8 bases, and 12 bases lay between the germline ends. Germline-derived CDR1 and CDR2 are SEHNR and FQNEAQ (reference sequence). CDR3 sequence: CASSHSWGEAFF. DNA for the CDR3: TGTGCCAGCAGCCACAGCTGGGGAGAAGCTTTCTTT.

This clone was seen only a few times. This CDR3 is also generated by other DNA sequences in the sample. CDR3 DNA: TGTGCCAGCAGTCCGGGCAGCTACCAAGAGACCCAGTACTTC. It specifies CASSPGSYQETQYF. This chain links TRBV28 with TRBJ2-5; D unresolved. Trimming pared 5 bases from V and 0 bases from J, leaving 10 bases between. CDR1 MDHEN and CDR2 SYDVKM come from the germline V gene. This CDR3 region has 14 residues.

The chain joins TRBV11-2 to TRBJ2-2; D may be TRBD1 (5 bases). The V gene's germline CDR1 is SGHAT and CDR2 FQNNGV. The CDR3 totals 16 residues. Between the trimmed V and J ends, which lost 1 base and 3 bases, there was a span of 12 bases. The CDR3 loop is CASSLGVLGDTGELFF. The CDR3, as DNA: TGTGCCAGCAGCTTAGGAGTATTAGGGGACACCGGGGAGCTGTTTTTT. Full variable domain (remainder filled in from reference TRBV11-2 and TRBJ2-2): EAGVAQSPRYKIIEKRQSVAFWCNPISGHATLYWYQQILGQGPKLLIQFQNNGVVDDSQLPKDRFSAERLKGVDSTLKIQPAKLEDSAVYLCASSLGVLGDTGELFFGEGSRLTVL.

This clone was observed a few times. The rearrangement joins TRBV29-1 to TRBJ1-2; a weak D match, TRBD1 (6 bases). Germline-derived CDR1 and CDR2 are SQVTM and ANQGSEA. CDR3 length: 11 residues. Trimming removed 4 bases from V and 8 bases from J, with 11 bases in between. The CDR3 nucleotides read TGCAGCGTTGTAGGGGGGCAAGGCTACACCTTC. It translates to CSVVGGQGYTF.

J is TRBJ1-5 and V is TRBV7-4; D perhaps matches TRBD1 (5 bases). The CDR3 spans 17 residues. Germline lookup yields CDR1 SGHVT and CDR2 SQSDAQ. Trimming stripped 0 bases from V and 7 bases from J, with 19 bases between. The CDR3, as DNA: TGTGCCAGCAGCTTAGCGCCCCGTACAGGAGGGGAACAGCCCCAGCATTTT. Its translation is CASSLAPRTGGEQPQHF. The variable domain in full, completed from reference TRBV7-4 and TRBJ1-5, reads GAGVSQSPRYKVAKRGRDVALRCDSISGHVTLYWYRQTLGQGSEVLTYSQSDAQRDKSGRPSGRFSAERPERSVSTLKIQRTEQGDSAVYLCASSLAPRTGGEQPQHFGDGTRLSIL.

The J gene is TRBJ2-2, the V gene TRBV4-1; a weak D match, TRBD1 (6 bases). The germline gives CDR1 MGHRA, CDR2 YSYEKL. The ends were cut back, 1 base at V and 5 bases at J, with 20 bases in the middle. This CDR3 comprises 18 residues. CDR3 amino acids: CASSQGLGSQGWTGELFF. The DNA of the CDR3 is TGCGCCAGCAGCCAAGGGTTAGGTTCACAGGGATGGACCGGGGAGCTGTTTTTT.

The chain combines TRBV25-1 with TRBJ2-7; tentative D call: TRBD2 (6 bases). The germline CDR1 and CDR2 sequences are MGHDK and SYGVNS. This CDR3 is built from 12 residues. With 7 bases removed from V and 2 bases from J, the gap between germline ends came to 9 bases. The chain's CDR3 is CASKGGAYEQYF. In nucleotides, the CDR3 is TGTGCCAGCAAGGGCGGGGCCTACGAGCAGTACTTC.

V is TRBV5-6 and J is TRBJ2-3; D gene unclear. Germline-derived CDR1 and CDR2 are SGHDT and YYEEEE. V was clipped by 2 bases and J by 0 bases, with 7 bases between them. The CDR3 length is 14 residues. For the CDR3, the DNA is TGTGCCAGCAGCTTCGACATTAGCACAGATACGCAGTATTTT. Translated: CASSFDISTDTQYF.

The chain recombines TRBV7-8 with TRBJ1-2, with D perhaps TRBD1 (6 bases). Germline V gene lookup returns CDR1 SGHVS and CDR2 FQNEAQ. V shed 5 bases and J shed 8 bases, with 15 bases lying between them. The CDR3 length is 13 residues. CDR3 in amino acids: CASSLGGPGGYTF. For the CDR3, the DNA is TGTGCCAGCAGCCTAGGGGGACCGGGCGGCTACACCTTC.

This sequence joins TRBV25-1 and TRBJ2-5; TRBD1 aligns across 8 bases. CDR1 and CDR2 from the germline V gene are MGHDK and SYGVNS. The CDR3 consists of 13 residues. V lost 7 bases and J lost 5; bases outside the gene matches: 6. CDR3 nucleotide sequence: TGTGCCAGCAACCAGGGGGCCGGGGAGACCCAGTACTTC. Amino acids: CASNQGAGETQYF.

This clone was picked up a small number of times. The chain has TRBV5-6 and TRBJ2-3; 7 bases line up with TRBD1. Trimming took 2 bases from V and 1 from J; bases not matched to a gene: 4. Germline V gives CDR1 SGHDT, CDR2 YYEEEE. CDR3 length: 15 residues. The CDR3 loop reads CASSFDRVGTDTQYF. In DNA, the CDR3 is TGTGCCAGCAGCTTTGACAGGGTCGGCACAGATACGCAGTATTTT.

This clone was found a few times. The chain uses TRBV7-6 and TRBJ1-1, with D unclear. This CDR3 has 13 amino acids. V dropped 2 bases and J dropped 3 bases, with 7 bases sitting between them. CDR1 and CDR2 (germline): SGHVS, FNYEAQ. The CDR3 here is CASSLSTDTEAFF. The CDR3 nucleotides read TGTGCCAGCAGCTTATCCACGGACACTGAAGCTTTCTTT. Supplemented by reference TRBV7-6 and TRBJ1-1, the full variable domain reads GAGVSQSPRYKVTKRGQDVALRCDPISGHVSLYWYRQALGQGPEFLTYFNYEAQQDKSGLPNDRFSAERPEGSISTLTIQRTEQRDSAMYRCASSLSTDTEAFFGQGTRLTVV.

This clone was detected a few times. The rearrangement links TRBV5-6 to TRBJ1-5; 7 positions agree with TRBD1. CDR1 and CDR2 from the germline V gene are SGHDT and YYEEEE. V lost 4 bases to trimming and J lost 6 bases; unmatched junction nucleotides: 7. This CDR3 has 14 residues. CDR3 region: CASSVQGEAQPQHF. The CDR3 DNA is TGTGCCAGCAGCGTCCAGGGGGAGGCTCAGCCCCAGCATTTT.

The V call is TRBV7-2, the J call TRBJ1-1; D gene uncertain. CDR3 length: 14 amino acids. Germline V gene data show CDR1 as SGHTA and CDR2 as FQGNSA. V was cut by 2 bases and J by 3 bases, with 10 bases left in between. The CDR3 sequence is CASSLLSWDTEAFF. In nucleotides, the CDR3 is TGTGCCAGCAGCTTATTGTCGTGGGACACTGAAGCTTTCTTT.

The J gene is TRBJ1-5, the V gene TRBV7-3; perhaps TRBD1 as D (6 bases). The length of the CDR3 is 13 residues. The ends were cut back, 7 bases at V and 7 bases at J, with 14 bases in the middle. Per the germline V gene, CDR1 is SGHTA and CDR2 is FQGTGA. In DNA form, the CDR3 reads TGTGCCAGCAAAATTGGGGGCGCGCAGCCCCAGCATTTT. It codes for CASKIGGAQPQHF.

The chain recombines TRBV25-1 with TRBJ1-2; D remains unclear. The CDR3 totals 15 residues. The V end lost 3 bases, the J end lost 0 bases, and 11 bases lay between the germline ends. CDR1 is MGHDK and CDR2 is SYGVNS in the germline V gene. As DNA, the CDR3 is TGTGCCAGCAGTGAGAGTTCAGGAACTAACTATGGCTACACCTTC. Amino acid sequence: CASSESSGTNYGYTF.

V is TRBV6-5 and J is TRBJ2-7; 9 nucleotides match TRBD2. CDR1 is MNHEY, CDR2 SVGAGI, per germline. The length of the CDR3 is 15 residues. The V segment lost 6 bases and the J segment 2 bases; nucleotides outside the gene matches: 8. Here the CDR3 DNA reads TGTGCCAGCAGCCTTCAGCGGGGGGCCCCCTACGAGCAGTACTTC. This translates into CASSLQRGAPYEQYF.

The V gene is TRBV7-9, the J gene TRBJ2-5; TRBD1 matches 7 bases. After removal of 5 bases from V and 3 bases from J, the junction contained 3 bases not matched to a gene. CDR1 is SEHNR, CDR2 FQNEAQ, per germline (reference sequence). CDR3 length: 13 residues. CDR3 DNA: TGTGCCAGCAGCCCGGACAGGAAAGAGACCCAGTACTTC. This sequence encodes CASSPDRKETQYF.

This sequence joins TRBV28 and TRBJ1-1; D gene ambiguous. Germline V gives CDR1 MDHEN, CDR2 SYDVKM. V shed 7 bases and J shed 8 bases, with 17 bases lying between them. There are 13 residues in the CDR3. The CDR3 protein is CASTSAQAYEAFF. The CDR3 DNA is TGTGCCAGCACCTCTGCGCAGGCTTACGAAGCTTTCTTT.

J is TRBJ2-2 and V is TRBV7-2; possibly TRBD1 for D (5 bases). The CDR3 is made up of 14 amino acids. CDR1 SGHTA and CDR2 FQGNSA come from the germline V gene. The ends were cut back, 11 bases at V and 0 bases at J, with 13 bases in the middle. The CDR3 nucleotides are TGTGCCCTTAAAGTGGGGCCGAACACCGGGGAGCTGTTTTTT. This gives the protein CALKVGPNTGELFF.

The rearrangement uses TRBV18 and TRBJ2-7; unclear D gene. The CDR3 has 15 amino acids. In germline, CDR1 is KGHSH, CDR2 LQKENI. V lost 3 bases and J 3 bases, leaving 15 bases between the germline ends. The CDR3 DNA reads as TGTGCCAGCTCACCCGATCAGGTAGCCCACTACGAGCAGTACTTC. This gives the protein CASSPDQVAHYEQYF.

This clone showed up just a few times. The CDR3 is CASSFQGWQAEQFF. The CDR3 DNA is TGTGCCAGCAGCTTTCAGGGTTGGCAAGCTGAGCAGTTCTTC. This chain connects TRBV7-2 to TRBJ2-1; D possibly corresponds to TRBD1 (5 bases). This CDR3 spans 14 amino acids. Trimming left V 3 bases short and J 9 bases short, with 15 bases between. CDR1 and CDR2 (germline): SGHTA, FQGNSA.

The V and J genes are TRBV6-1 and TRBJ1-2; D unclear. The CDR3 has 13 amino acids. Trimming left V 3 bases short and J 2 bases short, with 7 bases between. The germline gives CDR1 MNHNS, CDR2 SASEGT. CDR3 in DNA: TGTGCCAGCAGTGAGTGGATCAACTATGGCTACACCTTC. Residues: CASSEWINYGYTF.